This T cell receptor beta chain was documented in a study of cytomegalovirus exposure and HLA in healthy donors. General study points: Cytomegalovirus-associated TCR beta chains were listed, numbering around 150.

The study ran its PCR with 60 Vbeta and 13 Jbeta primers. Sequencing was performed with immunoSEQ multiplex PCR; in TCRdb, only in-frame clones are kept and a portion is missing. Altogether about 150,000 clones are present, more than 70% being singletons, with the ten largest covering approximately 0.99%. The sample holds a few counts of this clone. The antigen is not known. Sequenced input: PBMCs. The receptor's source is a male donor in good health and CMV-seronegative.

As DNA, the CDR3 is TGTGCCAGCAGTGAATGGAGGGGGCAGGGCAATCAGCCCCAGCATTTT. Protein sequence: CASSEWRGQGNQPQHF. The rearrangement uses TRBV6-1 and TRBJ1-5; TRBD1 agrees at 7 bases. Germline trimming cut 2 bases from V and 2 bases from J; bases unmatched to any gene: 6. This CDR3 has 16 amino acids. Germline V CDR1 and CDR2: MNHNS, SASEGT.